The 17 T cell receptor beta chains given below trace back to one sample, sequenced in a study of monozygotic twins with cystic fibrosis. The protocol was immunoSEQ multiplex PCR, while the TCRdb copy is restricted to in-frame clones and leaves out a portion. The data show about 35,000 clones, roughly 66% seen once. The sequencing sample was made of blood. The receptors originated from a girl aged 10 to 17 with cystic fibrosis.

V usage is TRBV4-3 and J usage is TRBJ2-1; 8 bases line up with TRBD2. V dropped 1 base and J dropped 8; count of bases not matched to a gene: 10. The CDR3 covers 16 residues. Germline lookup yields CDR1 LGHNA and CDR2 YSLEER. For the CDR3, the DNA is TGCGCCAGCAGCCAAGCCGGGACTAGGGGTTCCGATGAGCAGTTCTTC. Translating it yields CASSQAGTRGSDEQFF.

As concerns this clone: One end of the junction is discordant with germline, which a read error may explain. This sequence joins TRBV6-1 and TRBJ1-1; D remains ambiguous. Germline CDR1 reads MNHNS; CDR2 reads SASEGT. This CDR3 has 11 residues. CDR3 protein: CASREQLLFGF. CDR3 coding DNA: TGTGCCAGTAGGGAACAGCTATTATTTGGGTTT.

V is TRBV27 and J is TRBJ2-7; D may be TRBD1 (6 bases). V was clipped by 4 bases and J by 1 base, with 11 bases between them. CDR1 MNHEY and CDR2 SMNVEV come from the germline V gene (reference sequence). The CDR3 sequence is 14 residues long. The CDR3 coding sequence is TGTGCCAGCAGTTCCCGCGACAGGTCCTACGAGCAGTACTTC. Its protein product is CASSSRDRSYEQYF.

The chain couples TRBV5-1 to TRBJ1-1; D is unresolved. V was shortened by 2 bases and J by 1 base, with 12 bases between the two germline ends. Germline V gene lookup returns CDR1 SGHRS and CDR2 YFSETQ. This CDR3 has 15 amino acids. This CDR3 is CASSFSTPGNTEAFF. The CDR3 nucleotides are TGCGCCAGCAGCTTTTCGACCCCTGGGAACACTGAAGCTTTCTTT.

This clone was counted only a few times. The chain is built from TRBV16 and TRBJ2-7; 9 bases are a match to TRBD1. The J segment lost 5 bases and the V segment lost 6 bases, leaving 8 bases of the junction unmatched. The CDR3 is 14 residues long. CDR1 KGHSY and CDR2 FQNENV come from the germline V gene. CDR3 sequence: CASSHGQGSNEQYF. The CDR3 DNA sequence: TGTGCCAGCAGTCACGGACAGGGGAGTAACGAGCAGTACTTC.

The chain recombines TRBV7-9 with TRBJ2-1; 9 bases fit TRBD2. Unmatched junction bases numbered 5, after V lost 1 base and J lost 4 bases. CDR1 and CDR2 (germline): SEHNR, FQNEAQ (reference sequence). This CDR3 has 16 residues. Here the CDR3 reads CASSLVLAGKYNEQFF. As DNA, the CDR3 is TGTGCCAGCAGCTTAGTGCTAGCGGGGAAATACAATGAGCAGTTCTTC.

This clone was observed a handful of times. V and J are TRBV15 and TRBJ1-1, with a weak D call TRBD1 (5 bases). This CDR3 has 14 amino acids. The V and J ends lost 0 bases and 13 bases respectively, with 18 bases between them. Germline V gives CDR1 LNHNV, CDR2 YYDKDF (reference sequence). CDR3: CATSRDPGQGYFFF. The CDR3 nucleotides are TGTGCCACCAGCAGAGATCCTGGCCAGGGTTATTTTTTCTTT.

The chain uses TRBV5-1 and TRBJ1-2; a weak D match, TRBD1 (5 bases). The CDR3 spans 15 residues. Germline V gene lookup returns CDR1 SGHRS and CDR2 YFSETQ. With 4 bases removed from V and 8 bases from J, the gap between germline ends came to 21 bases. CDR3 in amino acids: CASSLEGQGLGGYTF. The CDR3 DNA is TGCGCCAGCAGCCTGGAGGGGCAGGGTTTGGGAGGCTACACCTTC.

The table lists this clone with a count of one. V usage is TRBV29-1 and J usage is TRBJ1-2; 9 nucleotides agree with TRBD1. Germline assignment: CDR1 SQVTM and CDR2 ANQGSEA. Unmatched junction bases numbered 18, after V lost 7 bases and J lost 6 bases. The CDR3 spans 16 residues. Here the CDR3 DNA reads TGCAGCGCCCACAGCTATCGGGACAGGGAGTTAGATGGCTACACCTTC. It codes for CSAHSYRDRELDGYTF.

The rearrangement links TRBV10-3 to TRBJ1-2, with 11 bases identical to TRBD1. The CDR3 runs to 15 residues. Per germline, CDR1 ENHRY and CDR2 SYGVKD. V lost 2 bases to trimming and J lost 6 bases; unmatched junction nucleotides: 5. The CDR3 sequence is CAISEPRDRGDGYTF. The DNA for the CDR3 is TGTGCCATCAGTGAGCCCCGGGACAGGGGGGATGGCTACACCTTC.

CDR3 coding DNA: TGTGCCAGCAGCTCTCAACAGGGGGACGAGCAGTACTTC. It specifies CASSSQQGDEQYF. V gene TRBV7-2 combines with J gene TRBJ2-7, with TRBD1 matching over 8 bases. V dropped 4 bases and J dropped 5; count of bases not matched to a gene: 4. The CDR3 covers 13 residues. Germline V CDR1 and CDR2: SGHTA, FQGNSA.

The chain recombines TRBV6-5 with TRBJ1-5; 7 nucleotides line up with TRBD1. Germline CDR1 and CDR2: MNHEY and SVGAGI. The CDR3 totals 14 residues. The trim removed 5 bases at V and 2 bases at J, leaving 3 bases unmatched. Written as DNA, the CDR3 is TGTGCCAGCAGTAACAGGGGTGGCAATCAGCCCCAGCATTTT. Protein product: CASSNRGGNQPQHF.

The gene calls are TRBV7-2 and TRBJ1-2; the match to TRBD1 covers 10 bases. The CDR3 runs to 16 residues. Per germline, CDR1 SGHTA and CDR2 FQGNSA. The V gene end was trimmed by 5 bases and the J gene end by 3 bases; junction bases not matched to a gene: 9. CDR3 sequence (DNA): TGTGCCAGCAGCCGACAGGGGGCGGGTTATGACTATGGCTACACCTTC. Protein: CASSRQGAGYDYGYTF. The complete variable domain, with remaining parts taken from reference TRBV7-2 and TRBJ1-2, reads GAGVSQSPSNKVTEKGKDVELRCDPISGHTALYWYRQSLGQGLEFLIYFQGNSAPDKSGLPSDRFSAERTGGSVSTLTIQRTQQEDSAVYLCASSRQGAGYDYGYTFGSGTRLTVV.

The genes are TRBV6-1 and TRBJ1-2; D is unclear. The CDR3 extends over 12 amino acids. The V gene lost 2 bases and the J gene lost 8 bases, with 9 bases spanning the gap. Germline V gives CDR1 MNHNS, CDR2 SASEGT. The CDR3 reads CASSETRGGYTF. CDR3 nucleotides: TGTGCCAGCAGTGAAACCCGAGGGGGCTACACCTTC.

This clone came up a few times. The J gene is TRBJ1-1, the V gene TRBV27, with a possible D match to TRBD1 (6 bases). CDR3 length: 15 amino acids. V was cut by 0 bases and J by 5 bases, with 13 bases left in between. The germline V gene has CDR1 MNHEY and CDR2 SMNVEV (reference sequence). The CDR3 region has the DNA TGTGCCAGCAGTTTATCGTGGCAGGGGAATACTGAAGCTTTCTTT. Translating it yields CASSLSWQGNTEAFF.

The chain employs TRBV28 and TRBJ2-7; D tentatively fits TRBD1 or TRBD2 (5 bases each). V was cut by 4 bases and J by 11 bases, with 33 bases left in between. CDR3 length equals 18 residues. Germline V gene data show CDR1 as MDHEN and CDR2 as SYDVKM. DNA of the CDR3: TGTGCCAGCAGTTCCGGGGTCCGGGACCCACGAACAGATGGGACGGAGTACGTC. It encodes CASSSGVRDPRTDGTEYV.

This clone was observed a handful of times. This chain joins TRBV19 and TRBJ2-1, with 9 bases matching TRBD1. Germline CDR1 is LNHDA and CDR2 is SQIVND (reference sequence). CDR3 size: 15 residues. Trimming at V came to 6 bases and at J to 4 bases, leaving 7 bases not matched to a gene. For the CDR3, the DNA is TGTGCCAGTAGGAGACAGGGGGGTAGGTACAATGAGCAGTTCTTC. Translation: CASRRQGGRYNEQFF.